This T cell receptor (beta chain) was sequenced during a study of response to subunit inactivated influenza vaccine. MiXCR was run by TCRdb on the RT-PCR reads, yielding one entry per CDR3 protein. Counted here are almost 600,000 distinct CDR3 sequences, about 14% occurring once; the ten biggest clones make up over 8.5%. V was cut by 4 bases and J by 2 bases, with 10 bases left in between. The CDR3 contains 14 residues. In germline, CDR1 is SGHTA, CDR2 FQGNSA. This clonotype was observed a handful of times. Its antigen remains unknown. General study results and limits: The authors proposed limited new T cell recruitment per seasonal influenza vaccination.

The sample was PBMCs from blood, taken approximately 12 days after vaccination. This rearrangement joins TRBV7-2 to TRBJ2-3; tentatively, D is TRBD1 or TRBD2 (6 bases each). The sequence came from a man in his fifties or sixties who received an inactivated influenza vaccine. CDR3 region: CASSYWGATDTQYF. CDR3 DNA: TGTGCCAGCAGCTACTGGGGGGCCACAGATACGCAGTATTTT.